This is a list of T cell receptor beta chains from one sample in a study of blood T cell repertoires in COVID-19. The assay was immunoSEQ multiplex PCR, and TCRdb's table has in-frame clones only and misses some. The table lists 170,000 or so clones, 90% of them singletons. What was sequenced was peripheral blood. The receptors come from a man aged 50-60 years with acute or convalescent COVID-19. Each CDR3 is given with its conserved first and last residue. D genes are given only for firm matches. Clone size is shown for a subset of rows, as once, few, many or a class of expanded clone.

CDR3	DNA	D	V	J	size
CASSAIRGETQYF	TGTGCCAGCAGCGCAATTCGCGGCGAGACCCAGTACTTC	NA	TRBV3-1/TRBV3-2	TRBJ2-5	NA
CASSTGQGRSSGANVLTF	TGTGCCAGCAGCACGGGACAGGGGAGGAGCTCTGGGGCCAACGTCCTGACTTTC	TRBD1	TRBV7-6	TRBJ2-6	NA
CASNGPGSTDTQYF	TGTGCCAGCAACGGGCCAGGGAGCACAGATACGCAGTATTTT	NA	TRBV28	TRBJ2-3	once
CAWSVQGVGNQPQHF	TGTGCCTGGAGTGTTCAAGGAGTTGGCAATCAGCCCCAGCATTTT	NA	TRBV30	TRBJ1-5	NA
CASNLRVGTEAFF	TGTGCCAGCAACCTCAGGGTTGGCACTGAAGCTTTCTTT	NA	TRBV7-9	TRBJ1-1	NA
CASSQGTGTNSPLHF	TGTGCCAGCTCACAAGGGACAGGAACTAATTCACCCCTCCACTTT	TRBD1	TRBV18	TRBJ1-6	once
CASSGTGFDYTGELFF	TGCGCCAGCAGCGGGACAGGGTTTGATTACACCGGGGAGCTGTTTTTT	TRBD1	TRBV5-1	TRBJ2-2	few
CASGFPRGEQFF	TGTGCTAGTGGTTTCCCTCGGGGGGAGCAGTTCTTC	NA	TRBV12-5	TRBJ2-1	NA
CSASSPSNTEAFF	TGCAGTGCGAGTAGTCCCAGTAACACTGAAGCTTTCTTT	NA	TRBV20-1	TRBJ1-1	NA
CASSYSNFPIYF	TGTGCCAGCAGTTACAGCAATTTCCCCATATATTTT	NA	TRBV6-5	TRBJ1-3	NA
CASSLVILDSPLHF	TGTGCCAGCAGTTTGGTAATACTGGATTCACCCCTCCACTTT	NA	TRBV28	TRBJ1-6	NA
CASSIRDYFNYGYTF	TGTGCCAGTAGTATCCGGGACTACTTTAACTATGGCTACACCTTC	NA	TRBV19	TRBJ1-2	NA
CASSFGAGNQPQHF	TGTGCCAGCAGTTTTGGGGCTGGCAATCAGCCCCAGCATTTT	NA	TRBV28	TRBJ1-5	NA
CASSPGQGGIQNTGELFF	TGCGCCAGCAGCCCGGGACAGGGAGGGATTCAGAACACCGGGGAGCTGTTTTTT	TRBD1	TRBV4-1	TRBJ2-2	NA
CASSYSRGQEHEQFF	TGTGCCAGCAGTTACAGCAGGGGCCAGGAGCATGAGCAGTTCTTC	NA	TRBV6-5	TRBJ2-1	few
CASSLGLSGANVLTF	TGTGCCAGCAGCTTGGGGCTTTCGGGGGCCAACGTCCTGACTTTC	NA	TRBV5-5	TRBJ2-6	NA
CASSLGSGRWSDTQYF	TGTGCCAGCAGCTTAGGTAGCGGGAGGTGGTCGGATACGCAGTATTTT	TRBD2	TRBV11-1	TRBJ2-3	NA